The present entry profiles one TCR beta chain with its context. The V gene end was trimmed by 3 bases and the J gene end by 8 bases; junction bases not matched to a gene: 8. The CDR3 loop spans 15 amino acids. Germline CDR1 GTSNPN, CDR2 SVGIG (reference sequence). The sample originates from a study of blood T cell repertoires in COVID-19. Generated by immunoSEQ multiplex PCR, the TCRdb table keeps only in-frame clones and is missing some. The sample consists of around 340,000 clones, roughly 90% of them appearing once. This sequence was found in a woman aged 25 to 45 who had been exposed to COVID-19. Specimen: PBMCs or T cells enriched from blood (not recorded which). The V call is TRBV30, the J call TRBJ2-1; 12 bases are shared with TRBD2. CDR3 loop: CAWRTGLAGLDEQFF. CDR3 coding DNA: TGTGCCTGGAGGACGGGACTAGCGGGTTTAGATGAGCAGTTCTTC.